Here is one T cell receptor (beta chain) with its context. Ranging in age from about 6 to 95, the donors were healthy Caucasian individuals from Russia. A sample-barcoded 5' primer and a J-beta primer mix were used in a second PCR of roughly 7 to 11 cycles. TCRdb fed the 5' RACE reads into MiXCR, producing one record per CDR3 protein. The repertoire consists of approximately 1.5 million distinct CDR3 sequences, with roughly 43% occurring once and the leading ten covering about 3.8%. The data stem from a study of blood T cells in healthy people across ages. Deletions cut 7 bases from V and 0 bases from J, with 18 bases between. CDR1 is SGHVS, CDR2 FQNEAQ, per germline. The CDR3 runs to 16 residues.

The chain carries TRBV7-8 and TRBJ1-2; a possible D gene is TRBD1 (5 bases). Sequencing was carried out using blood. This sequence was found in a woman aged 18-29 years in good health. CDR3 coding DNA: TGTGCCAGCACCATTTACGGGGCGCGCCCTAACTATGGCTACACCTTC. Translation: CASTIYGARPNYGYTF.